These 27 T cell receptor beta chains came from one sample sequenced in a study of blood T cell repertoires in COVID-19. Clones were read by immunoSEQ multiplex PCR, and TCRdb kept only the in-frame ones, dropping some. This sample has some 200,000 clones; almost 85% occur once, and the top ten carry approximately 8.1%. Sequencing was carried out using peripheral blood. Every receptor here comes from a woman in her forties or fifties with active or convalescent COVID-19.

V and J are TRBV4-2 and TRBJ1-2; weak D call: TRBD1 (5 bases). The germline V gene encodes CDR1 LGHNA and CDR2 YNFKEQ. The CDR3 runs to 16 residues. V lost 1 base to trimming and J lost 2 bases, with 14 bases between them. This chain's CDR3 is CASSQVGQGGNYGYTF. In nucleotides, the CDR3 is TGTGCCAGCAGCCAAGTGGGGCAGGGAGGAAACTATGGCTACACCTTC.

The chain uses TRBV27 and TRBJ2-3; 15 nucleotides agree with TRBD2. In germline, CDR1 is MNHEY, CDR2 SMNVEV (reference sequence). The CDR3 extends over 14 amino acids. The junction had 0 bases not matched to a gene; V was cut back by 6 bases and J by 5 bases. Written as DNA, the CDR3 is TGTGCCAGCAGGGGACTAGCGGGAGGAGATACGCAGTATTTT. Protein product: CASRGLAGGDTQYF.

CDR3 loop: CASNGGVTGELFF. The CDR3 DNA is TGTGCCAGCAACGGGGGTGTCACCGGGGAGCTGTTTTTT. The chain has TRBV2 and TRBJ2-2; possible D gene TRBD2, 6 bases. Deletions cut 7 bases from V and 4 bases from J, with 10 bases between. The CDR3 is 13 amino acids. The V gene's germline CDR1 is SNHLY and CDR2 FYNNEI. Together with reference TRBV2 and TRBJ2-2, the CDR3 gives the full variable domain: EPEVTQTPSHQVTQMGQEVILRCVPISNHLYFYWYRQILGQKVEFLVSFYNNEISEKSEIFDDQFSVERPDGSNFTLKIRSTKLEDSAMYFCASNGGVTGELFFGEGSRLTVL.

The J gene is TRBJ2-1, the V gene TRBV5-1, with TRBD1 identical over 12 bases. V was pared by 4 bases and J by 7 bases, with 6 bases of the junction left unmatched. The CDR3 covers 15 residues. CDR1 is SGHRS and CDR2 is YFSETQ in the germline V gene. The CDR3 protein is CASSVGTGGTNEQFF. In DNA, the CDR3 is TGCGCCAGCAGCGTCGGGACAGGGGGCACGAATGAGCAGTTCTTC.

The V and J genes are TRBV18 and TRBJ1-3, with a weak D call TRBD1 (6 bases). Trimming left V 2 bases short and J 4 bases short, with 9 bases between. Germline V gene sequence: CDR1 KGHSH, CDR2 LQKENI. This CDR3 contains 14 residues. The CDR3 sequence: CASSPNRAGNTIYF. The DNA of the CDR3 is TGTGCCAGCTCACCAAACAGGGCAGGAAACACCATATATTTT.

The chain has TRBV9 and TRBJ2-3; 7 positions match TRBD2. The J segment lost 3 bases and the V segment lost 4 bases, leaving 5 bases of the junction unmatched. The CDR3 has 14 amino acids. Per the germline V gene, CDR1 is SGDLS and CDR2 is YYNGEE. The CDR3 loop reads CASSPRTSTDTQYF. In DNA form, the CDR3 reads TGTGCCAGCAGCCCAAGGACTAGTACAGATACGCAGTATTTT.

This chain uses TRBV2 with TRBJ2-7; a possible D gene is TRBD1 (5 bases). V was trimmed by 0 bases and J by 3 bases, leaving 9 bases between them. Germline CDR1 and CDR2: SNHLY and FYNNEI. The CDR3 is 14 residues long. CDR3 nucleotide sequence: TGTGCCAGCAGTGAAGCGGGGCGGCTCTACGAGCAGTACTTC. Its protein product is CASSEAGRLYEQYF.

The chain links TRBV11-2 to TRBJ2-5; tentatively, D is TRBD2 (5 bases). The CDR3 is made up of 14 amino acids. The germline V gene encodes CDR1 SGHAT and CDR2 FQNNGV. V lost 6 bases and J 4 bases, leaving 15 bases between the germline ends. CDR3 sequence (DNA): TGTGCCAGCAGTCGGGGTGAGAGCCGAGAGACCCAGTACTTC. Protein product: CASSRGESRETQYF.

This chain connects TRBV3-1 (or the pseudogene TRBV3-2) to TRBJ2-5, with TRBD1 matching 8 bases. Looked up from germline, CDR1 is LGHDT and CDR2 is YNNKEL (reference sequence). After removal of 1 base from V and 5 bases from J, the junction contained 6 bases not matched to a gene. The CDR3 sequence is 15 residues long. The CDR3 sequence: CASSQAQGAGETQYF. CDR3 DNA: TGTGCCAGCAGCCAAGCCCAGGGGGCGGGGGAGACCCAGTACTTC.

The rearrangement links TRBV6-5 to TRBJ1-2; maybe TRBD1 (6 bases). CDR3 length: 13 residues. CDR1 and CDR2 (germline): MNHEY, SVGAGI. V was trimmed by 6 bases and J by 2 bases, leaving 10 bases between them. The CDR3 sequence is CASSLDRNYGYTF. CDR3 bases: TGTGCCAGCAGCCTGGACAGAAACTATGGCTACACCTTC.

Only one count was recorded for this clone. V is TRBV3-1 (or the pseudogene TRBV3-2) and J is TRBJ1-4; D not certain. In germline, CDR1 is LGHDT, CDR2 YNNKEL (reference sequence). The CDR3 is 12 amino acids. Trimming left V 3 bases short and J 5 bases short, with 4 bases between. Here the CDR3 DNA reads TGTGCCAGCAGCCATCTGAATGAAAAACTGTTTTTT. Its protein is CASSHLNEKLFF.

The gene calls are TRBV30 and TRBJ2-1; D perhaps matches TRBD1 (5 bases). In germline, CDR1 is GTSNPN, CDR2 SVGIG (reference sequence). Between the trimmed V and J ends, which lost 3 bases and 5 bases, there was a span of 11 bases. The CDR3 totals 13 residues. The chain's CDR3 is CAWRGRQNNEQFF. The CDR3 nucleotides are TGTGCCTGGAGGGGGCGGCAGAACAATGAGCAGTTCTTC.

The chain has TRBV10-3 and TRBJ2-2; TRBD2 matches 12 bases. The CDR3 has 18 amino acids. The trim removed 2 bases at V and 7 bases at J, leaving 11 bases unmatched. Germline CDR1 is ENHRY and CDR2 is SYGVKD. The CDR3 region is CAISERFPSGRVGGELFF. DNA of the CDR3: TGTGCCATCAGTGAGAGGTTTCCTAGCGGGAGGGTCGGCGGGGAGCTGTTTTTT.

The chain links TRBV5-5 to TRBJ2-2; 13 bases align to TRBD2. The V gene end was trimmed by 1 base and the J gene end by 7 bases; junction bases not matched to a gene: 7. The germline V gene has CDR1 SGHKS and CDR2 YYEKEE (reference sequence). This CDR3 comprises 17 residues. The CDR3 region has the DNA TGTGCCAGCAGCTTGCACGGACTAGCGGGAGTTGGCGGGGAGCTGTTTTTT. Translating gives CASSLHGLAGVGGELFF. Looking up the rest from reference TRBV5-5 and TRBJ2-2 gives the full variable domain: DAGVTQSPTHLIKTRGQQVTLRCSPISGHKSVSWYQQVLGQGPQFIFQYYEKEERGRGNFPDRFSARQFPNYSSELNVNALLLGDSALYLCASSLHGLAGVGGELFFGEGSRLTVL.

V usage is TRBV5-1 and J usage is TRBJ2-5; 7 bases agree with TRBD1. Trimming cost V 4 bases and J 5 bases; bases outside gene matches: 11. Germline V CDR1 and CDR2: SGHRS, YFSETQ. The CDR3 has 15 amino acids. DNA of the CDR3: TGCGCCAGCAGCATCAACACAGGGGAAGCGGAGACCCAGTACTTC. Residues: CASSINTGEAETQYF.

This clone has just a few counts. The chain recombines TRBV2 with TRBJ2-2; perhaps TRBD1 as D (6 bases). The CDR3 is 14 residues long. Trimming removed 8 bases at V and 5 bases at J, with 15 bases between. The germline CDR1 and CDR2 sequences are SNHLY and FYNNEI. CDR3 DNA sequence: TGTGCCAGCGGTGGGGACATGAAGACCGGGGAGCTGTTTTTT. It encodes CASGGDMKTGELFF.

The rearrangement links TRBV15 to TRBJ2-7; 8 bases line up with TRBD2. The CDR3 covers 16 residues. The junction had 10 bases not matched to a gene; V was cut back by 1 base and J by 5 bases. The V gene's germline CDR1 is LNHNV and CDR2 YYDKDF (reference sequence). CDR3 sequence reads: CATSRAIGGDVHEQYF. The DNA of the CDR3 is TGTGCCACCAGCAGAGCAATCGGGGGGGACGTTCACGAGCAGTACTTC.

The rearrangement links TRBV11-2 to TRBJ2-7; perhaps TRBD1 as D (5 bases). The V gene lost 5 bases and the J gene lost 3 bases, with 11 bases spanning the gap. Germline CDR1 reads SGHAT; CDR2 reads FQNNGV. The CDR3 extends over 13 amino acids. The CDR3 region is CASSENQGYEQYF. The CDR3 coding sequence is TGTGCCAGCAGCGAGAATCAGGGCTACGAGCAGTACTTC.

This sequence joins TRBV4-1 and TRBJ2-7; 8 bases map to TRBD1. The CDR3 has 15 residues. V lost 4 bases, J lost 5 bases, and 10 bases stayed unmatched. Germline lookup yields CDR1 MGHRA and CDR2 YSYEKL. The CDR3 spells CASSRSDRVTHEQYV. CDR3 coding DNA: TGCGCCAGCAGCCGATCGGACAGGGTAACCCACGAGCAGTACGTC.

The V and J genes are TRBV12-3 or TRBV12-4 and TRBJ1-2; 8 bases match TRBD1. J gave up 7 bases and V 7 bases, and 5 bases lay outside the gene matches. The CDR3 is 12 amino acids. The CDR3 protein is CASTAGGFGYTF. The CDR3 DNA reads TGTGCCAGCACGGCAGGGGGCTTTGGCTACACCTTC.

Of note for this clone: The same CDR3 can be traced to other DNA sequences in this sample. The chain combines TRBV4-1 with TRBJ1-2; the D is unclear. Germline CDR1 is MGHRA and CDR2 is YSYEKL. The CDR3 consists of 13 residues. Trimming cost V 4 bases and J 5 bases, with 11 bases left between them. Here the CDR3 DNA reads TGCGCCAGCAGCCCGACGGGTAATTATGGCTACACCTTC. It codes for CASSPTGNYGYTF.

The chain combines TRBV18 with TRBJ1-1; 7 bases map to TRBD1. Losses at the gene ends were 4 bases for V and 4 bases for J; bases not matched to a gene: 6. This CDR3 contains 14 residues. Germline values: CDR1 KGHSH, CDR2 LQKENI. As DNA, the CDR3 is TGTGCCAGCTCACGCCTCGGGGACAGCACTGAAGCTTTCTTT. Its protein is CASSRLGDSTEAFF.

The chain links TRBV5-1 to TRBJ1-6, with 8 bases identical to TRBD1. This CDR3 contains 17 residues. The germline V gene has CDR1 SGHRS and CDR2 YFSETQ. V trimming: 4 bases; J trimming: 3 bases; junction bases outside the gene matches: 9. CDR3 coding DNA: TGCGCCAGCAGCCAAAACCCGACAGGGGACTATAATTCACCCCTCCACTTT. Protein sequence: CASSQNPTGDYNSPLHF. The full variable domain, its missing parts supplied by reference TRBV5-1 and TRBJ1-6, is KAGVTQTPRYLIKTRGQQVTLSCSPISGHRSVSWYQQTPGQGLQFLFEYFSETQRNKGNFPGRFSGRQFSNSRSEMNVSTLELGDSALYLCASSQNPTGDYNSPLHFGNGTRLTVT.

The chain carries TRBV19 and TRBJ1-2; tentative D call: TRBD1 (6 bases). CDR1 is LNHDA, CDR2 SQIVND, per germline (reference sequence). The V gene lost 6 bases and the J gene lost 4 bases, with 21 bases spanning the gap. This CDR3 region has 16 residues. The CDR3 DNA is TGTGCCAGTAGGCGACAGGCCTCTTCGGGTCCCTATGGCTACACCTTC. Translated, it gives CASRRQASSGPYGYTF.

CDR3 nucleotides: TGTGCCAGCAGTTTACGCAGGGGGCAGGGTCAGCCCCAGCATTTT. Its protein product is CASSLRRGQGQPQHF. The V call is TRBV28, the J call TRBJ1-5, with TRBD1 matching over 8 bases. Germline V gene lookup returns CDR1 MDHEN and CDR2 SYDVKM. V lost 2 bases to trimming and J lost 6 bases; unmatched junction nucleotides: 6. This CDR3 is 15 amino acids long.

This rearrangement joins TRBV28 to TRBJ1-1, with TRBD1 identical over 9 bases. Losses at the gene ends were 5 bases for V and 6 bases for J; bases not matched to a gene: 10. Germline V gene sequence: CDR1 MDHEN, CDR2 SYDVKM. The CDR3 is made up of 15 amino acids. In DNA, the CDR3 is TGTGCCAGCAGTCCCGGGACAGGGCGACTGGCTGAAGCTTTCTTT. Translation gives CASSPGTGRLAEAFF.

This rearrangement joins TRBV6-4 to TRBJ2-1, with TRBD1 matching over 9 bases. With V trimmed by 6 bases and J by 4 bases, 10 bases remained unmatched. The germline gives CDR1 MRHNA, CDR2 SNTAGT. The length of the CDR3 is 16 residues. The CDR3 spells CASSVGGGQGYNEQFF. CDR3 nucleotide sequence: TGTGCCAGCAGCGTGGGGGGGGGACAGGGTTACAATGAGCAGTTCTTC.